This TCR beta chain appears in the sequencing data of a study of response to subunit inactivated influenza vaccine. Findings and caveats of the study: Each seasonal influenza vaccination recruits few new T cells, the authors suggested.

A single record per CDR3 protein comes from TCRdb applying MiXCR to the RT-PCR reads. This repertoire shows about 620,000 distinct CDR3 sequences, 12% found once; its top ten account for approximately 10%. From germline, CDR1 is MNHEY and CDR2 SVGEGT. V dropped 8 bases and J dropped 0 bases, with 14 bases sitting between them. This CDR3 has 14 amino acids. About this clonotype: What it binds is not known.

The origin of this receptor is a middle-aged man who received an inactivated influenza vaccine. The chain joins TRBV6-2 or TRBV6-3 to TRBJ2-7; D remains ambiguous. This material consisted of PBMCs from blood, taken on the day of vaccination. CDR3 sequence: CASDDLRSSYEQYF. CDR3 in DNA: TGTGCCAGCGATGATCTACGGAGCTCCTACGAGCAGTACTTC.